The 21 T cell receptor beta chains below were found in one sample sequenced in a study of vaccination and CD4 T cells after COVID-19. As to treatment: approximately 9-day PBMC culture with coronavirus spike peptide pools or control peptides (ViraFEST assay). The antigens these receptors bind are not known. With the Oncomine TCR Beta short-read assay, DNA from cultured CD4+ T cells was sequenced. TCRdb redid the calling of the PCR reads with MiXCR, one entry per CDR3 protein. The sample lists more than 13,000 distinct CDR3 sequences, 24% occurring once. The sample here was CD4+ T cells from blood, cultured in vitro, taken after SARS-CoV-2 vaccination. The receptors stem from a human donor who had recovered from COVID-19.

This clonotype was counted only a few times. CDR3 loop: CATSREISGRRYEQYF. For the CDR3, the DNA is TGTGCCACCAGCAGAGAGATTAGCGGGAGGAGGTACGAGCAGTACTTC. This chain links TRBV15 with TRBJ2-7; 10 bases agree with TRBD2. This CDR3 comprises 16 residues. The V gene's germline CDR1 is LNHNV and CDR2 YYDKDF (reference sequence). The V segment lost 0 bases and the J segment 4 bases; nucleotides outside the gene matches: 6.

This clonotype turned up a few times. The V gene is TRBV6-2 or TRBV6-3, the J gene TRBJ2-7; the D gene is possibly TRBD1 (6 bases). The CDR3 runs 16 residues. V was pared by 6 bases and J by 3 bases, with 21 bases between. Germline V gene sequence: CDR1 MNHEY, CDR2 SVGEGT. The DNA of the CDR3 is TGTGCCAGCAGCCCGCACAGGGTCCCCCAACACTACGAGCAGTACTTC. The encoded protein is CASSPHRVPQHYEQYF.

Comment on this clonotype: At one end, the junction sequence differs from germline, possibly due to a read error. This chain links TRBV14 with TRBJ2-2, with a tentative D call TRBD2 (5 bases). Germline CDR1 reads SGHDN; CDR2 reads FVKESK. CDR3 length: 16 residues. The CDR3 sequence: CASSHRDKLSAGKLFF. Here the CDR3 DNA reads TGTGCCAGCAGCCACCGCGACAAGCTGTCGGCCGGGAAGCTGTTTTTT.

There are a few counts of this clonotype. The chain employs TRBV19 and TRBJ2-3, with D maybe TRBD2 (6 bases). Trimming stripped 5 bases from V and 0 bases from J, with 12 bases between. CDR3 length equals 15 residues. Germline V gives CDR1 LNHDA, CDR2 SQIVND (reference sequence). The CDR3 sequence: CASSSLGLSTDTQYF. CDR3 nucleotide sequence: TGTGCCAGTAGTTCCCTGGGACTTAGCACAGATACGCAGTATTTT.

The CDR3 region is CSASRGLAGVSRQFF. For the CDR3, the DNA is TGCAGTGCTAGTCGTGGACTAGCGGGAGTCTCTCGGCAGTTCTTC. The V gene is TRBV20-1, the J gene TRBJ2-1; 13 bases align to TRBD2. CDR1 and CDR2 from the germline V gene are DFQATT and SNEGSKA (reference sequence). This CDR3 is 15 amino acids long. The V segment lost 3 bases and the J segment 12 bases; nucleotides outside the gene matches: 11.

This clonotype is categorized as medium-sized (0.01 to 0.1%). This rearrangement joins TRBV20-1 to TRBJ1-1; D might be TRBD1 (6 bases). Trimming cost V 4 bases and J 11 bases, with 14 bases left between them. The CDR3 contains 11 residues. Germline values: CDR1 DFQATT, CDR2 SNEGSKA (reference sequence). CDR3 sequence reads: CSAIYRDRAFF. The CDR3 DNA reads as TGCAGTGCTATTTACAGGGATCGGGCTTTCTTT.

The V and J genes are TRBV11-2 and TRBJ1-6; 7 positions agree with TRBD1. CDR1 is SGHAT and CDR2 is FQNNGV in the germline V gene. The CDR3 extends over 15 amino acids. The ends lost 1 base at V and 4 bases at J; junction bases unmatched: 1. CDR3 sequence (DNA): TGTGCCAGCAGCTTAGCGGGACAGTATAATTCACCCCTCCACTTT. Its protein product is CASSLAGQYNSPLHF.

On this clonotype: One end of the junction varies from germline; a read error may be responsible. V and J are TRBV6-1 and TRBJ1-5; tentative D call: TRBD1 (6 bases). Germline CDR1 MNHNS, CDR2 SASEGT. The CDR3 is 15 amino acids. CDR3 region: CASSRTGISNQPRHF. CDR3 in DNA: TGTGCCAGCAGCCGTACAGGGATTAGCAATCAGCCCCGGCATTTT.

The chain employs TRBV2 and TRBJ2-3; 10 bases agree with TRBD2. V lost 6 bases and J lost 5; bases outside the gene matches: 8. This CDR3 is built from 15 residues. Germline CDR1 reads SNHLY; CDR2 reads FYNNEI. CDR3 loop: CASSRTGLARDTQYF. DNA of the CDR3: TGTGCCAGCAGCCGCACGGGACTAGCGAGAGATACGCAGTATTTT.

This clonotype was found a few times. The gene calls are TRBV28 and TRBJ1-5, with unresolved D. CDR3 length: 15 amino acids. Germline CDR1 MDHEN, CDR2 SYDVKM. V was trimmed by 2 bases and J by 4 bases, leaving 12 bases between them. CDR3 protein: CASSLTTPGNQPQHF. The CDR3 coding sequence is TGTGCCAGCAGTTTAACCACTCCCGGGAATCAGCCCCAGCATTTT.

This clonotype has a handful of counts. The chain employs TRBV27 and TRBJ2-2; weak D call: TRBD2 (5 bases). The CDR3 loop spans 18 amino acids. The V end lost 3 bases, the J end lost 1 base, and 18 bases lay between the germline ends. CDR1 is MNHEY and CDR2 is SMNVEV in the germline V gene (reference sequence). This CDR3 reads CASSFVSDWARNTGELFF. The CDR3, as DNA: TGTGCCAGCAGTTTTGTGTCGGACTGGGCTAGGAACACCGGGGAGCTGTTTTTT.

This clonotype has only a few counts. The chain joins TRBV25-1 to TRBJ1-1, with D possibly matching TRBD1 (6 bases). The germline V gene has CDR1 MGHDK and CDR2 SYGVNS. The CDR3 spans 12 residues. With 4 bases removed from V and 14 bases from J, the gap between germline ends came to 17 bases. This chain's CDR3 is CASSGLSTGWFF. The CDR3 nucleotides read TGTGCCAGCAGTGGACTTTCGACAGGATGGTTCTTT.

The chain combines TRBV7-2 with TRBJ2-5; no clear D gene. Germline values: CDR1 SGHTA, CDR2 FQGNSA. This CDR3 has 16 residues. V lost 5 bases to trimming and J lost 5 bases, with 21 bases between them. The CDR3 DNA is TGTGCCAGCAGCGCCGGACCCCCCCCCCGCGAGGAGACCCAGTACTTC. Translated, it gives CASSAGPPPREETQYF.

This clonotype showed up just a few times. This chain uses TRBV24-1 with TRBJ2-5; D uncertain. CDR1 is KGHDR and CDR2 is SFDVKD in the germline V gene. V lost 5 bases and J lost 5, with 11 bases in between. CDR3 length: 13 residues. The CDR3 DNA reads TGTGCCACCAGTGGAAGCCTTCGGGAGACCCAGTACTTC. This gives the protein CATSGSLRETQYF.

This clonotype was observed a handful of times. The gene calls are TRBV28 and TRBJ2-7; D call uncertain. The germline V and J ends were trimmed by 3 bases and 1 base, with 10 bases remaining between them. The CDR3 sequence is 14 residues long. The V gene's germline CDR1 is MDHEN and CDR2 SYDVKM. In DNA form, the CDR3 reads TGTGCCAGCAGTTTTCTAGATGGGTCCTACGAGCAGTACTTC. Translated, it gives CASSFLDGSYEQYF.

The chain has TRBV29-1 and TRBJ2-1, with 7 bases that match TRBD1. Looked up from germline, CDR1 is SQVTM and CDR2 is ANQGSEA. The CDR3 loop spans 14 amino acids. V was clipped by 5 bases and J by 0 bases; unmatched bases: 4. CDR3 in DNA: TGCAGCGTTCGACAGGGACCCTCCTACAATGAGCAGTTCTTC. The encoded protein is CSVRQGPSYNEQFF.

The chain employs TRBV5-1 and TRBJ1-1; D gene ambiguous. The CDR3 contains 11 residues. Germline CDR1 and CDR2: SGHRS and YFSETQ. Trimming stripped 4 bases from V and 7 bases from J, with 8 bases between. Here the CDR3 reads CASSLDIEAFF. DNA for the CDR3: TGCGCCAGCAGCCTGGATATTGAAGCTTTCTTT.

This clonotype was detected a few times. The CDR3 loop reads CASSLMRGGRMGLRDEQFF. In DNA form, the CDR3 reads TGTGCCAGCAGTTTAATGAGGGGGGGGAGAATGGGATTAAGAGATGAGCAGTTCTTC. This chain connects TRBV28 to TRBJ2-1, with TRBD2 as a possible D gene (7 bases). Trimming took off 2 bases at V and 8 bases at J, with 28 bases between the two ends. CDR3 length: 19 residues. CDR1 is MDHEN and CDR2 is SYDVKM in the germline V gene.

The gene calls are TRBV7-3 and TRBJ2-7; 8 bases are shared with TRBD2. Germline loops: CDR1 SGHTA, CDR2 FQGTGA. V shed 2 bases, J shed 4 bases, and the junction held 4 bases outside the gene matches. The CDR3 totals 14 residues. The CDR3: CASSLGPGGYEQYF. The CDR3 nucleotides are TGTGCCAGCAGCTTAGGCCCGGGAGGGTACGAGCAGTACTTC.

This clonotype occurred a few times. The J gene is TRBJ2-3, the V gene TRBV20-1; TRBD2 aligns across 10 bases. The germline V gene has CDR1 DFQATT and CDR2 SNEGSKA (reference sequence). The CDR3 extends over 17 amino acids. With 1 base clipped from V and 0 bases from J, the junction kept 7 bases outside the gene matches. Here the CDR3 DNA reads TGCAGTGCTAGAGTTTTGGGGACTAGCGTTAGCACAGATACGCAGTATTTT. Encoded protein: CSARVLGTSVSTDTQYF.

This clonotype came up a few times. The chain links TRBV12-3 or TRBV12-4 to TRBJ1-5; maybe TRBD1 (5 bases). Deletions cut 6 bases from V and 6 bases from J, with 15 bases between. The CDR3 covers 14 residues. The CDR3 DNA reads TGTGCCAGCAGCCTTCAGGGAATCCGTCAGCCCCAGCATTTT. Translation gives CASSLQGIRQPQHF.